This TCR beta chain was obtained from a study of blood T cells in healthy people across ages. For the second PCR, which ran for roughly 6 to 12 cycles, a sample-barcoded 5' primer and a J-beta primer mix were used. TCRdb called the 5' RACE reads again in MiXCR, with one record for every CDR3 protein. The sample yields about 580,000 distinct CDR3 sequences, around half seen once. The sequence was obtained from a man at least 80 years old in good health. The sequenced sample consisted of blood.

The CDR3 region is CATQPGTSGNYEQYF. Here the CDR3 DNA reads TGTGCCACCCAACCTGGGACTAGCGGGAACTACGAGCAGTACTTC. The V and J genes are TRBV15 and TRBJ2-7; 13 bases are a match to TRBD2. The V gene's germline CDR1 is LNHNV and CDR2 YYDKDF (reference sequence). The CDR3 extends over 15 amino acids. V shed 8 bases and J 3 bases; nucleotides not matched to a gene: 7.